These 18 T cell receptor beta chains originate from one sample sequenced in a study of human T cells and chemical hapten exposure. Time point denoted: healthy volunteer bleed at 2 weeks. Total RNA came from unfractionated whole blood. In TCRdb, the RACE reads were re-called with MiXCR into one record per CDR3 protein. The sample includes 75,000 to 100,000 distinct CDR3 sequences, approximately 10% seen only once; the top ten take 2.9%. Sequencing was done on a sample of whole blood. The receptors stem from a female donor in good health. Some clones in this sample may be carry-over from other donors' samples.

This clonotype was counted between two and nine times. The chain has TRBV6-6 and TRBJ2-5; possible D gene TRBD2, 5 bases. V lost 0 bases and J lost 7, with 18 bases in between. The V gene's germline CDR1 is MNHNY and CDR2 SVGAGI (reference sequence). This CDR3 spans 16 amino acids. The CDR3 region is CASSYSAEPSEGTQYF. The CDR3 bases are TGTGCCAGCAGTTACTCGGCAGAACCTTCCGAGGGGACCCAGTACTTC.

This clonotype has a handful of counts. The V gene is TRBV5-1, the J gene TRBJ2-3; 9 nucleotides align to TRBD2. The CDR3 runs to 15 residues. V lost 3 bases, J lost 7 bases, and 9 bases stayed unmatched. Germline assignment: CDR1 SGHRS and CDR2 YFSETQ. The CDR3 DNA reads TGCGCCAGCAGCTCCGTAGCGGGAGTTCAACATACGCAGTATTTT. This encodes CASSSVAGVQHTQYF.

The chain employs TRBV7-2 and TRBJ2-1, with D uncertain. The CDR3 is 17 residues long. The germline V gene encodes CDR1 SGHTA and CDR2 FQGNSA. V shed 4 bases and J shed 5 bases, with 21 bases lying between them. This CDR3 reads CASSSYVIWMYHNEQFF. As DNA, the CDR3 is TGTGCCAGCAGCTCATACGTGATCTGGATGTACCACAATGAGCAGTTCTTC.

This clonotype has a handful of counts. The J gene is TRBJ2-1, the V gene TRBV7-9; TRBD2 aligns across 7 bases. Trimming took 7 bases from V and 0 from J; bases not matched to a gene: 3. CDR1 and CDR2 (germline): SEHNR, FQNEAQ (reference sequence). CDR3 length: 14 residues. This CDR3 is CASTGGSSYNEQFF. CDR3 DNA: TGTGCCAGCACCGGCGGGAGCTCCTACAATGAGCAGTTCTTC.

As DNA, the CDR3 is TGTGCCAGCAGCTCTAGAGGGACACTAGATACGCAGTATTTT. Protein product: CASSSRGTLDTQYF. V and J are TRBV11-1 and TRBJ2-3; D might be TRBD1 (6 bases). CDR1 and CDR2 from the germline V gene are SGHAT and FQDESV (reference sequence). The CDR3 runs 14 residues. Trimming cost V 4 bases and J 5 bases, with 13 bases left between them.

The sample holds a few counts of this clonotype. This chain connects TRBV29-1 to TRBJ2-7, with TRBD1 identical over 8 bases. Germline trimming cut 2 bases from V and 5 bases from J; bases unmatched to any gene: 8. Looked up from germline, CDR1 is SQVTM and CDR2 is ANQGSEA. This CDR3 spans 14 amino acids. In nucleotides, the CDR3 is TGCAGCGTTGAATATTCGGCCAGGGGGCACGAGCAGTACTTC. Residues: CSVEYSARGHEQYF.

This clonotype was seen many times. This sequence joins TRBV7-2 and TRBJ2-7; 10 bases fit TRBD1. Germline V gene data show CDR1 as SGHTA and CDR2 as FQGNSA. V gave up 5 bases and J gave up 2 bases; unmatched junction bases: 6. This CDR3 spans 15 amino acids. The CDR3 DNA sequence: TGTGCCAGCAGCGCCCAAGGACAGGGGGCCTACGAGCAGTACTTC. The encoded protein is CASSAQGQGAYEQYF.

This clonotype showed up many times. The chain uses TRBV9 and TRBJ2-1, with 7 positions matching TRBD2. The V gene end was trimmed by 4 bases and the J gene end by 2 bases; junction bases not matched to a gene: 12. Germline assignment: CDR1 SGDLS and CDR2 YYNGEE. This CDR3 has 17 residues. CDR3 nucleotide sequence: TGTGCCAGCAGCTCAGGCAGCGGGAAGGGCACCTACAATGAGCAGTTCTTC. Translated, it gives CASSSGSGKGTYNEQFF.

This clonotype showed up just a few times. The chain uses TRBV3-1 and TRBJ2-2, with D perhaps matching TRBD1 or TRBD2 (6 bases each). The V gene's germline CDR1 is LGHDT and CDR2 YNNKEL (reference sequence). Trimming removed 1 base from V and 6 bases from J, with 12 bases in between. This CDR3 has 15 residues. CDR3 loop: CASSQVLGGPGELFF. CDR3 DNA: TGTGCCAGCAGCCAAGTATTAGGGGGGCCCGGGGAGCTGTTTTTT.

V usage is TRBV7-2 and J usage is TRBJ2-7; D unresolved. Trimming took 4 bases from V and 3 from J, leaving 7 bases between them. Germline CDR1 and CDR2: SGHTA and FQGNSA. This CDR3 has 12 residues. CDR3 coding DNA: TGTGCCAGCAGCTACGGACGCTACGAGCAGTACTTC. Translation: CASSYGRYEQYF.

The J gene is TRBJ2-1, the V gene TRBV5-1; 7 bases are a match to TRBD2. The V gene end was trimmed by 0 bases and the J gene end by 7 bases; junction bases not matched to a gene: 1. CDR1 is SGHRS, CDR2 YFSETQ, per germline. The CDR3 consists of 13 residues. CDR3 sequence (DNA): TGCGCCAGCAGCTTGGATAGCGGGAATGAGCAGTTCTTC. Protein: CASSLDSGNEQFF.

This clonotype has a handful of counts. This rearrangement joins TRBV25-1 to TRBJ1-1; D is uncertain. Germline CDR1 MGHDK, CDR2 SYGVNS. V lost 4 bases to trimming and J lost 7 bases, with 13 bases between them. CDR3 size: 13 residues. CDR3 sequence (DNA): TGTGCCAGCAGTGTGGGATGGTTGAGTGAAGCTTTCTTT. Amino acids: CASSVGWLSEAFF. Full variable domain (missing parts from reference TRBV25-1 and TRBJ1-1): EADIYQTPRYLVIGTGKKITLECSQTMGHDKMYWYQQDPGMELHLIHYSYGVNSTEKGDLSSESTVSRIRTEHFPLTLESARPSHTSQYLCASSVGWLSEAFFGQGTRLTVV.

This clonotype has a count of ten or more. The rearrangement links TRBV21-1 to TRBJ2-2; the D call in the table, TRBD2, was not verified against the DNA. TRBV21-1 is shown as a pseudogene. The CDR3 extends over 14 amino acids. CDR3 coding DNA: TGTGCCAGCAGCAAAGTGGCTGCGCTAGGGGAGCTGTTTTTT. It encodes CASSKVAALGELFF.

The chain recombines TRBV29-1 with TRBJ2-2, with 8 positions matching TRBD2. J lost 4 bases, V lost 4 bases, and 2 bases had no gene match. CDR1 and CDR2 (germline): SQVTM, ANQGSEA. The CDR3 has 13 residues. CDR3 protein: CSVVTSVTGELFF. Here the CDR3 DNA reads TGCAGCGTTGTGACTAGCGTCACCGGGGAGCTGTTTTTT.

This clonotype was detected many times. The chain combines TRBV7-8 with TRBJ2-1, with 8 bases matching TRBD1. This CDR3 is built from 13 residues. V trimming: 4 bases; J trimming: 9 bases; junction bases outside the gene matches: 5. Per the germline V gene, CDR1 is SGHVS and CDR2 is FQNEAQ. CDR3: CASSSTGDGEQFF. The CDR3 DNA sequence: TGTGCCAGCAGCTCGACAGGGGACGGTGAGCAGTTCTTC. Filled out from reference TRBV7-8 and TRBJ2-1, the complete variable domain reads GAGVSQSPRYKVAKRGQDVALRCDPISGHVSLFWYQQALGQGPEFLTYFQNEAQLDKSGLPSDRFFAERPEGSVSTLKIQRTQQEDSAVYLCASSSTGDGEQFFGPGTRLTVL.

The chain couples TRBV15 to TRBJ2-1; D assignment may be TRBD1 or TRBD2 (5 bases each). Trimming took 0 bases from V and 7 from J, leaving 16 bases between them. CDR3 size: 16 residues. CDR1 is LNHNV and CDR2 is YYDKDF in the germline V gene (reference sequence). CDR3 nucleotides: TGTGCCACCAGCAGAGATCTAATCAGGGACGGGAATGAGCAGTTCTTC. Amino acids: CATSRDLIRDGNEQFF.

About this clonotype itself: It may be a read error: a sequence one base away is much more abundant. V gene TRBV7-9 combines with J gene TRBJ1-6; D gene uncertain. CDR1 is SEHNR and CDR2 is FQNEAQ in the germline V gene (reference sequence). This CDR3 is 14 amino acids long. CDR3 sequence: CASSLDSANSPLNF. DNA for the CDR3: TGTGCCAGCAGCTTAGATTCGGCTAATTCACCCCTCAACTTT.

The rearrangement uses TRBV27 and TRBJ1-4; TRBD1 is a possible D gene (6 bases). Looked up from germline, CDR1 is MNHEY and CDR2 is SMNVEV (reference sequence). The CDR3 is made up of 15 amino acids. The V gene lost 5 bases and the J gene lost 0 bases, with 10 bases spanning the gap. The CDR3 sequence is CASSPQGSTNEKLFF. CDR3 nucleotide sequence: TGTGCCAGCAGTCCGCAGGGGTCAACTAATGAAAAACTGTTTTTT.